This T cell receptor (beta chain) is from a study of cytomegalovirus exposure and HLA in healthy donors. PCR primers comprised 60 Vbeta and 13 Jbeta primers. Repertoires were generated with immunoSEQ multiplex PCR, while TCRdb's copy carries only in-frame clones and drops some. This sample has about 120,000 clones; approximately 75% occur once, and the top ten carry approximately 2%. The CDR3 is 16 residues long. With 0 bases clipped from V and 3 bases from J, the junction kept 4 bases outside the gene matches. Germline-derived CDR1 and CDR2 are ENHRY and SYGVKD. The TCR was taken from a man aged 40-49 years in good health and CMV-seronegative. This chain links TRBV10-3 with TRBJ2-1, with TRBD2 matching over 8 bases. Sequencing was performed on PBMCs. In nucleotides, the CDR3 is TGTGCCATCAGTGAGTCTAGCGGGACATACTACAATGAGCAGTTCTTC. It encodes CAISESSGTYYNEQFF.